The clone carrying this T cell receptor beta chain was detected a few times. Its antigen remains unidentified. The ends lost 6 bases at V and 4 bases at J; junction bases unmatched: 9. Germline V gives CDR1 MNHNY, CDR2 SVGAGI (reference sequence). This CDR3 is built from 15 residues. The sample belongs to a study of T cells in pancreatic ductal adenocarcinoma. Study observations and caveats: Mean clonality was about 0.12 in tumors and roughly 0.067 in blood, not significantly different.

Selected pancreatic ductal adenocarcinoma patients had undergone surgery without neoadjuvant therapy. Profiling relied on immunoSEQ multiplex PCR, and the TCRdb table lists in-frame clones only, not all of them. This table holds about 12,000 clones, more than 80% found once. The clonotype originates from a human donor with pancreatic ductal adenocarcinoma. The chain recombines TRBV6-6 with TRBJ2-1, with 7 positions matching TRBD2. Material for sequencing was PBMCs. As DNA, the CDR3 is TGTGCCAGCAGCCCGCGGGGGTCCCAATACAATGAGCAGTTCTTC. It specifies CASSPRGSQYNEQFF.